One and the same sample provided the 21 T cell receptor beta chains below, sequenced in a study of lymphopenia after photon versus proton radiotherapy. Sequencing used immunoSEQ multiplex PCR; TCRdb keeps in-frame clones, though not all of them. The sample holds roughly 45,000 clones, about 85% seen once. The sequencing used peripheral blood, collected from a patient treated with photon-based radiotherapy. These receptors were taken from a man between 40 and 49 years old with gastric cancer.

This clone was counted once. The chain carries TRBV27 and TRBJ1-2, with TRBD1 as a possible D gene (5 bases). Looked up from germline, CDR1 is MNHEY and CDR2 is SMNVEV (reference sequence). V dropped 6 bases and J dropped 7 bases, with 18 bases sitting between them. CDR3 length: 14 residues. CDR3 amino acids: CASRGTVARGGYTF. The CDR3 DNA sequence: TGTGCCAGCAGAGGGACGGTCGCCCGCGGTGGCTACACCTTC.

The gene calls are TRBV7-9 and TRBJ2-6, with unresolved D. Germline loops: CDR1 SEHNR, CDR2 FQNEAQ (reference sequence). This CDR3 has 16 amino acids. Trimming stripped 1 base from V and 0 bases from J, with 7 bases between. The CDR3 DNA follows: TGTGCCAGCAGCTTAGTGGGAAGCTCTGGGGCCAACGTCCTGACTTTC. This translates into CASSLVGSSGANVLTF.

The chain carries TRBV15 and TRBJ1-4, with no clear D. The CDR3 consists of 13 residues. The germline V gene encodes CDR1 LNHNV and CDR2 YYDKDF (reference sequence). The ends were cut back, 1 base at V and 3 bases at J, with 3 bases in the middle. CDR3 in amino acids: CATSRGPNEKLFF. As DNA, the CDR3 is TGTGCCACCAGCAGAGGACCTAATGAAAAACTGTTTTTT.

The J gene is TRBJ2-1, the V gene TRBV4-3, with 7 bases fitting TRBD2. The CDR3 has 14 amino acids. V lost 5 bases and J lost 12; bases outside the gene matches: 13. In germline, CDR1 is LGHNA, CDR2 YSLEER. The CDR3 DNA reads TGCGCCAGCAGCGAACCGGGGGGTCTGAAGGGGCAGTTCTTC. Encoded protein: CASSEPGGLKGQFF.

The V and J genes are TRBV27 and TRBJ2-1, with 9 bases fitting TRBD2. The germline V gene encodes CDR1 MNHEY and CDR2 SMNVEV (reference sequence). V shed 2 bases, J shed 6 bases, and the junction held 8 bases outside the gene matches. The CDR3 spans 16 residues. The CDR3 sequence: CASSLISLAGINEQFF. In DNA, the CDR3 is TGTGCCAGCAGTTTAATATCACTAGCGGGTATCAATGAGCAGTTCTTC.

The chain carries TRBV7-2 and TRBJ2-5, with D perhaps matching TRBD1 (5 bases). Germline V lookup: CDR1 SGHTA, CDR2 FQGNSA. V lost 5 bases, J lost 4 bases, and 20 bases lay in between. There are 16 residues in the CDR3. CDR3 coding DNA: TGTGCCAGCAGCCTACTCGACAGTGCTGGGCGAGAGACCCAGTACTTC. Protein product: CASSLLDSAGRETQYF.

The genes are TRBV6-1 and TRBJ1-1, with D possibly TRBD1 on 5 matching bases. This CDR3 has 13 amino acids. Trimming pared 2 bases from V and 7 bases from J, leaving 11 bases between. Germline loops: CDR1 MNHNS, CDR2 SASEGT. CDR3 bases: TGTGCCAGCAGTGAAAGGGAGACAGTTGAAGCTTTCTTT. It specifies CASSERETVEAFF.

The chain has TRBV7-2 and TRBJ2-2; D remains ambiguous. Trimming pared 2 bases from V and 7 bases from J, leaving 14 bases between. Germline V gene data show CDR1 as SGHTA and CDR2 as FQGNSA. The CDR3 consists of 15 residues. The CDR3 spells CASSLTAAVGGELFF. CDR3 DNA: TGTGCCAGCAGCTTAACGGCTGCGGTGGGCGGGGAGCTGTTTTTT.

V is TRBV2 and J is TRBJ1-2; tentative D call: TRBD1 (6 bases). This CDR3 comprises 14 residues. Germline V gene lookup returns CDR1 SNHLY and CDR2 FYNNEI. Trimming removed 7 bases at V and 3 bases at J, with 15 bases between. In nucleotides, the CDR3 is TGTGCCAGCAAAAGACAGGTGGGGTACTATGGCTACACCTTC. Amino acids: CASKRQVGYYGYTF.

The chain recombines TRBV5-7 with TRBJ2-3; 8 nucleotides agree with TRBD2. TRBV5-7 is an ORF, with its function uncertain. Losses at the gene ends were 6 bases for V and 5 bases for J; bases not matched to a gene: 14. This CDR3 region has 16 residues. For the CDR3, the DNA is TGTGCCAGCACCCTAAATCCGGGGGGACTAGGAGATACGCAGTATTTT. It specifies CASTLNPGGLGDTQYF.

The CDR3 nucleotides read TGTGCCAGCAGCCGGATCCCCACAGATACGCAGTATTTT. Translated: CASSRIPTDTQYF. The rearrangement links TRBV5-4 to TRBJ2-3; D is undetermined. Trimming removed 4 bases from V and 2 bases from J, with 8 bases in between. There are 13 residues in the CDR3. The germline V gene has CDR1 SGHNT and CDR2 YYREEE (reference sequence).

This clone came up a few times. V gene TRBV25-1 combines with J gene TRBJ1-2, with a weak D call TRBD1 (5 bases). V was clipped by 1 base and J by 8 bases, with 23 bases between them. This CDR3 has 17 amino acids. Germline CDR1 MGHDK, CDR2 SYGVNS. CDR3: CASSESRLGGRAVGYTF. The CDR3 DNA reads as TGTGCCAGCAGTGAATCTCGGCTCGGGGGAAGGGCTGTAGGCTACACCTTC.

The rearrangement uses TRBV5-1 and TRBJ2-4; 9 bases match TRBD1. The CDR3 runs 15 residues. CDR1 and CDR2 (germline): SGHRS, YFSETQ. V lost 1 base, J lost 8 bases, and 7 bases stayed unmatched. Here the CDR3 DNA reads TGCGCCAGCAGCTTGATTGGACAGGGGCCGGACATTCAGTACTTC. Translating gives CASSLIGQGPDIQYF. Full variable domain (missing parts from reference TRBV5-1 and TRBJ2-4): KAGVTQTPRYLIKTRGQQVTLSCSPISGHRSVSWYQQTPGQGLQFLFEYFSETQRNKGNFPGRFSGRQFSNSRSEMNVSTLELGDSALYLCASSLIGQGPDIQYFGAGTRLSVL.

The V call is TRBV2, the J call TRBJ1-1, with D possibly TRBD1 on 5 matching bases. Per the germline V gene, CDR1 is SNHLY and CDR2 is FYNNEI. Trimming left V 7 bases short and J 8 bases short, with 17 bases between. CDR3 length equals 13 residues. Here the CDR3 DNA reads TGTGCCAGCATGGTGGTTAGGGGCGGAGAAGCTTTCTTT. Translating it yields CASMVVRGGEAFF.

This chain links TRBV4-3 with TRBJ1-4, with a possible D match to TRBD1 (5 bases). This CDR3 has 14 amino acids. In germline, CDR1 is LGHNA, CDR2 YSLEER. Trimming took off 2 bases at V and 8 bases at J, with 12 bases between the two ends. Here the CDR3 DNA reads TGCGCCAGCAGCCAACAGGGTGTACACGAAAAACTGTTTTTT. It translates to CASSQQGVHEKLFF.

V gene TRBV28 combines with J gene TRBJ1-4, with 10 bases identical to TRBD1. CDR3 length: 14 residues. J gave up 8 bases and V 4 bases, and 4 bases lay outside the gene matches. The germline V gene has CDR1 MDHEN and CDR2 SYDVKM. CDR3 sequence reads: CASSSRTGGEKLFF. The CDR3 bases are TGTGCCAGCAGTTCCCGGACAGGGGGGGAAAAACTGTTTTTT.

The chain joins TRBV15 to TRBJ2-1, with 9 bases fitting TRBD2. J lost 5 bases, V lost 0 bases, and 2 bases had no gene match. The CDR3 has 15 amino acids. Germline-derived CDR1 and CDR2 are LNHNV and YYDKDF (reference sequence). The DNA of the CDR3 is TGTGCCACCAGCAGAGATATAGCGGGAGACAATGAGCAGTTCTTC. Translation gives CATSRDIAGDNEQFF.

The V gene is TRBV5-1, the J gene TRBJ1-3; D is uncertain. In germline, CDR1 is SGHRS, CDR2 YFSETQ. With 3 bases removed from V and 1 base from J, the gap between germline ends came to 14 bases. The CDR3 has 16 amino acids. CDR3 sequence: CASSYSGSGSGNTIYF. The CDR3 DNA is TGCGCCAGCAGCTACTCGGGATCCGGTTCTGGAAACACCATATATTTT. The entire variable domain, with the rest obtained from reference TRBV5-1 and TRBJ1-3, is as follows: KAGVTQTPRYLIKTRGQQVTLSCSPISGHRSVSWYQQTPGQGLQFLFEYFSETQRNKGNFPGRFSGRQFSNSRSEMNVSTLELGDSALYLCASSYSGSGSGNTIYFGEGSWLTVV.

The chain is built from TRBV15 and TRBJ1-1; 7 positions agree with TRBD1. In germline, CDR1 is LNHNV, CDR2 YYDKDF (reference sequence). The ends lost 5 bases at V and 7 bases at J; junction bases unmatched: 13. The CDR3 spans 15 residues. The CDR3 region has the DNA TGTGCCACCAGCGGAGGATTGACAGGGAGTGATGAAGCTTTCTTT. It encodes CATSGGLTGSDEAFF.

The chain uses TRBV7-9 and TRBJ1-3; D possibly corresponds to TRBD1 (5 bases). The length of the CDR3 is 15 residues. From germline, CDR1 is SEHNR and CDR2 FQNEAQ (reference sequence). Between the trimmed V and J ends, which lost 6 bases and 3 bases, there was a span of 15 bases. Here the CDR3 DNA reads TGTGCCAGCAGGCCCGAGTGGGGGGATGGAAACACCATATATTTT. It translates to CASRPEWGDGNTIYF.

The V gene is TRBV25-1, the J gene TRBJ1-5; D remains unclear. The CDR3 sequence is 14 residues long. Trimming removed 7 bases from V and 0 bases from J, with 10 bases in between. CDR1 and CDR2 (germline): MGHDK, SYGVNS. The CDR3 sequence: CASKPGFSNQPQHF. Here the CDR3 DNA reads TGTGCCAGCAAACCGGGTTTTAGCAATCAGCCCCAGCATTTT. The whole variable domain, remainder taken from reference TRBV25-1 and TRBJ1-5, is EADIYQTPRYLVIGTGKKITLECSQTMGHDKMYWYQQDPGMELHLIHYSYGVNSTEKGDLSSESTVSRIRTEHFPLTLESARPSHTSQYLCASKPGFSNQPQHFGDGTRLSIL.